Listed here are 10 T cell receptor beta chains from one sample, sequenced in a study of T-cell memory formation after mild COVID-19. Each CDR3 protein is one row after TCRdb ran MiXCR on the 5' RACE reads. This table holds 100,000 to 150,000 distinct CDR3 sequences, 5% to 6.5% found once. Sequencing was carried out using PBMCs or a T cell subset sorted from them (not recorded which). The receptors originated from an adult woman who had mild COVID-19 (a few samples of this study predate the infection). Cell type and time point are not known.

In this sample, this clonotype turned up many times. The rearrangement links TRBV5-1 to TRBJ2-7; D perhaps matches TRBD1 (6 bases). The V gene lost 2 bases and the J gene lost 2 bases, with 11 bases spanning the gap. Germline V lookup: CDR1 SGHRS, CDR2 YFSETQ. The CDR3 consists of 14 residues. The CDR3 nucleotides read TGCGCCAGCAGCTTATCGGGACAAACCTACGAGCAGTACTTC. The encoded protein is CASSLSGQTYEQYF.

This chain connects TRBV29-1 to TRBJ2-7; 10 bases align to TRBD1. Trimming at V came to 6 bases and at J to 6 bases, leaving 8 bases not matched to a gene. CDR3 length: 13 residues. Germline V gene sequence: CDR1 SQVTM, CDR2 ANQGSEA. CDR3 amino acids: CSVTGTGVREQYF. The DNA of the CDR3 is TGCAGCGTCACCGGGACAGGGGTTCGCGAGCAGTACTTC.

The V gene is TRBV4-2, the J gene TRBJ1-5, with 7 bases that match TRBD1. After removal of 1 base from V and 3 bases from J, the junction contained 6 bases not matched to a gene. The germline V gene encodes CDR1 LGHNA and CDR2 YNFKEQ. The CDR3 is 16 residues long. As DNA, the CDR3 is TGTGCCAGCAGCCAAGCGTATACAGGGGACAATCAGCCCCAGCATTTT. This sequence encodes CASSQAYTGDNQPQHF.

This clonotype was detected ten times or more. The chain employs TRBV2 and TRBJ2-5, with D possibly matching TRBD2 (5 bases). Trimming took 4 bases from V and 1 from J, leaving 13 bases between them. This CDR3 comprises 15 residues. Germline V gene lookup returns CDR1 SNHLY and CDR2 FYNNEI. The chain's CDR3 is CASSVLEGSQETQYF. The CDR3 DNA follows: TGTGCCAGCAGTGTGCTGGAAGGGAGCCAAGAGACCCAGTACTTC.

The chain joins TRBV24-1 to TRBJ2-2; possible D gene TRBD1, 6 bases. This CDR3 contains 17 residues. Germline CDR1 is KGHDR and CDR2 is SFDVKD. V lost 3 bases, J lost 6 bases, and 19 bases lay in between. DNA of the CDR3: TGTGCCACCAGTGATGATGGACAGTCCCTCGTCTCCGGGGAGCTGTTTTTT. Translation: CATSDDGQSLVSGELFF.

The chain links TRBV24-1 to TRBJ1-2; D unresolved. Trimming stripped 4 bases from V and 1 base from J, with 3 bases between. This CDR3 has 12 amino acids. Germline CDR1 is KGHDR and CDR2 is SFDVKD. This CDR3 reads CATSDRNYGYTF. For the CDR3, the DNA is TGTGCCACCAGTGACCGTAACTATGGCTACACCTTC.

The V call is TRBV5-1, the J call TRBJ2-2; D is uncertain. The CDR3 is made up of 15 amino acids. V shed 0 bases and J shed 3 bases, with 9 bases lying between them. CDR1 SGHRS and CDR2 YFSETQ come from the germline V gene. The CDR3: CASSLGATDTGELFF. CDR3 DNA: TGCGCCAGCAGCTTGGGGGCCACCGACACCGGGGAGCTGTTTTTT.

The chain couples TRBV25-1 to TRBJ2-1, with D perhaps TRBD1 or TRBD2 (7 bases each). Germline CDR1 and CDR2: MGHDK and SYGVNS. V dropped 8 bases and J dropped 9 bases, with 20 bases sitting between them. The CDR3 consists of 14 residues. The CDR3 is CASAANQGGREQFF. CDR3 DNA sequence: TGTGCCAGCGCGGCCAATCAGGGGGGGCGTGAGCAGTTCTTC.

The V gene is TRBV11-2, the J gene TRBJ2-3; the match to TRBD2 covers 13 bases. The CDR3 consists of 15 residues. Germline V gives CDR1 SGHAT, CDR2 FQNNGV. The trim removed 3 bases at V and 5 bases at J, leaving 2 bases unmatched. CDR3 residues: CASSFGLAGVDTQYF. CDR3 nucleotide sequence: TGTGCCAGCAGCTTCGGACTAGCGGGGGTAGATACGCAGTATTTT.

The gene calls are TRBV7-9 and TRBJ1-4; D unresolved. The length of the CDR3 is 15 residues. The V end was cut by 4 bases, the J end by 8 bases, with 17 bases between. Germline loops: CDR1 SEHNR, CDR2 FQNEAQ (reference sequence). In nucleotides, the CDR3 is TGTGCCAGCAGCTCCTCGACGGTCCCGGGGGAAAAACTGTTTTTT. Its protein is CASSSSTVPGEKLFF.